This TCR beta chain was recovered during a study of blood T cell repertoires in COVID-19. The CDR3 contains 15 residues. From germline, CDR1 is SGHRS and CDR2 YFSETQ. V dropped 0 bases and J dropped 1 base, with 8 bases sitting between them. This clone turned up a few times. TCRdb keeps only in-frame clones here, not all; method: immunoSEQ multiplex PCR. The data contain approximately 200,000 clones, about 87% of them seen just once; the ten biggest clones take up about 6%. The sample taken for sequencing was peripheral blood. This TCR derives from a man in his sixties who had recovered from COVID-19. This chain uses TRBV5-1 with TRBJ1-3, with D maybe TRBD1 (5 bases). The CDR3 here is CASSLGAGSGNTIYF. CDR3 DNA: TGCGCCAGCAGCTTGGGAGCAGGGTCTGGAAACACCATATATTTT.